Listed here are 11 T cell receptor beta chains from one sample, sequenced in a study of graft-versus-host responses after intestinal transplantation. Antigens for these TCRs are unknown. The protocol was immunoSEQ multiplex PCR, while the TCRdb copy is restricted to in-frame clones and leaves out a portion. This sample has under 150,000 clones; roughly nine tenths occur once, and the top ten carry over 0.15%. The source was unstimulated CD4+ T cells sorted from spleen or lymph node cells, collected before intestinal transplant. Receptor source: a human donor who received an intestinal transplant.

This chain joins TRBV5-4 and TRBJ1-2; D is ambiguous. Deletions cut 1 base from V and 1 base from J, with 5 bases between. The germline CDR1 and CDR2 sequences are SGHNT and YYREEE (reference sequence). The CDR3 is 13 residues long. This chain's CDR3 is CASSLLDNYGYTF. The CDR3 nucleotides read TGTGCCAGCAGCTTGTTGGATAACTATGGCTACACCTTC.

The chain uses TRBV6-1 and TRBJ2-1; 8 bases fit TRBD2. Trimming at V came to 5 bases and at J to 16 bases, leaving 7 bases not matched to a gene. The CDR3 covers 11 residues. Per the germline V gene, CDR1 is MNHNS and CDR2 is SASEGT. The DNA for the CDR3 is TGTGCCAGCAGTCTACGGGGGGGCCGATTCTTC. It encodes CASSLRGGRFF.

This rearrangement joins TRBV6-4 to TRBJ2-3; no definite D call. The V end lost 4 bases, the J end lost 0 bases, and 5 bases lay between the germline ends. The CDR3 has 13 amino acids. Germline CDR1 is MRHNA and CDR2 is SNTAGT. The CDR3 sequence: CASSASSTDTQYF. CDR3 in DNA: TGTGCCAGCAGTGCTTCTAGCACAGATACGCAGTATTTT.

The CDR3 is CASSTLRGARNTGELFF. CDR3 sequence (DNA): TGCGCCAGCAGCACCCTCCGGGGTGCGCGGAACACCGGGGAGCTGTTTTTT. This chain connects TRBV5-1 to TRBJ2-2, with D maybe TRBD2 (5 bases). CDR3 length equals 17 residues. V gave up 4 bases and J gave up 1 base, with 17 bases separating them. Germline assignment: CDR1 SGHRS and CDR2 YFSETQ.

The chain couples TRBV12-5 to TRBJ1-5, with D uncertain. V was pared by 0 bases and J by 4 bases, with 19 bases between. The CDR3 has 18 residues. Germline V gene data show CDR1 as LGHNT and CDR2 as FRNRAP. As DNA, the CDR3 is TGTGCTAGTGGTTTGGTACAGTCTAGGTCCTTCTGGAATCAGCCCCAGCATTTT. This translates into CASGLVQSRSFWNQPQHF.

The chain combines TRBV7-3 with TRBJ2-2, with D possibly being TRBD1 (6 bases). With 5 bases removed from V and 0 bases from J, the gap between germline ends came to 13 bases. The CDR3 sequence is 16 residues long. CDR1 and CDR2 (germline): SGHTA, FQGTGA. Here the CDR3 reads CASSGRAGANTGELFF. In DNA form, the CDR3 reads TGTGCCAGCAGCGGAAGGGCAGGGGCGAACACCGGGGAGCTGTTTTTT. Drawing the rest from reference TRBV7-3 and TRBJ2-2, the complete variable domain is GAGVSQTPSNKVTEKGKYVELRCDPISGHTALYWYRQSLGQGPEFLIYFQGTGAADDSGLPNDRFFAVRPEGSVSTLKIQRTERGDSAVYLCASSGRAGANTGELFFGEGSRLTVL.

The J gene is TRBJ2-3, the V gene TRBV4-2; tentative D call: TRBD2 (6 bases). The CDR3 runs to 16 residues. V was cut by 6 bases and J by 4 bases, with 20 bases left in between. Germline assignment: CDR1 LGHNA and CDR2 YNFKEQ. CDR3 region: CASSPGASEPSDTQYF. The CDR3 DNA follows: TGTGCCAGCAGTCCCGGGGCTAGCGAACCCTCAGATACGCAGTATTTT.

This clone was counted a single time. The chain couples TRBV19 to TRBJ2-1, with 10 bases identical to TRBD2. CDR3 length equals 15 residues. Germline lookup yields CDR1 LNHDA and CDR2 SQIVND (reference sequence). With V trimmed by 7 bases and J by 6 bases, 9 bases remained unmatched. CDR3: CASNGLAGAPNEQFF. In DNA, the CDR3 is TGTGCCAGTAATGGGCTAGCGGGGGCACCCAATGAGCAGTTCTTC.

The chain couples TRBV13 to TRBJ2-2, with 9 bases aligning to TRBD1. CDR1 and CDR2 (germline): PRHDT, FYEKMQ (reference sequence). Unmatched junction bases numbered 4, after V lost 5 bases and J lost 3 bases. The CDR3 runs 15 residues. As DNA, the CDR3 is TGTGCCAGCAGCCTCGGACAGGGGTACACCGGGGAGCTGTTTTTT. Its protein product is CASSLGQGYTGELFF.

This chain links TRBV10-1 with TRBJ1-4, with a tentative D call TRBD1 (5 bases). V was pared by 10 bases and J by 4 bases, with 16 bases between. Germline CDR1 and CDR2: WNHNN and SYGVQD (reference sequence). CDR3 length: 14 amino acids. This CDR3 reads CATRNWGHNEKLFF. The DNA of the CDR3 is TGCGCCACCCGTAATTGGGGCCATAATGAAAAACTGTTTTTT.

The rearrangement uses TRBV2 and TRBJ1-4; a possible D gene is TRBD1 (5 bases). Germline CDR1 reads SNHLY; CDR2 reads FYNNEI. This CDR3 spans 13 amino acids. V was clipped by 7 bases and J by 3 bases, with 9 bases between them. For the CDR3, the DNA is TGTGCCAGCAAAGGGGCCTCTAATGAAAAACTGTTTTTT. It is translated as CASKGASNEKLFF. Full variable domain (missing parts from reference TRBV2 and TRBJ1-4): EPEVTQTPSHQVTQMGQEVILRCVPISNHLYFYWYRQILGQKVEFLVSFYNNEISEKSEIFDDQFSVERPDGSNFTLKIRSTKLEDSAMYFCASKGASNEKLFFGSGTQLSVL.